This T cell receptor beta chain was retrieved from a study of cytomegalovirus exposure and HLA in healthy donors. V shed 0 bases and J shed 11 bases, with 11 bases lying between them. The CDR3 sequence is 13 residues long. Per germline, CDR1 WSHSY and CDR2 SAAADI. The PCR had 60 Vbeta and 13 Jbeta primers. Produced via immunoSEQ multiplex PCR; TCRdb's table is partial and in-frame only. The repertoire consists of approximately 180,000 clones, with over 75% occurring once and the leading ten covering about 6.4%. The clonotype was recovered from a man aged 40-49 years in good health and CMV-seropositive. This sequence joins TRBV10-2 and TRBJ2-1; D remains ambiguous. Sequencing was done on a sample of PBMCs. CDR3 protein: CASSESRDTKQFF. As DNA, the CDR3 is TGCGCCAGCAGTGAGTCTCGTGACACGAAGCAGTTCTTC.